The 18 T cell receptor beta chains reported below all come from one sample, sequenced in a study of T cell clonotyping in hematopoietic cell transplantation (dated by TCRdb to the early 2020s). The library was prepared using the immunoSEQ multiplex PCR assay. Here the immuneACCESS table is served through TCRdb, limited to in-frame sequences with V and J called. Missing clones are a known gap in these copies; in checked studies unresolved V genes cover under half, and the rest lacks a known reason. The sample table records 17,000 or so clones; around 90% of these occur just once. The ten largest clones take up roughly 4.9% of the sample. The specimen sequenced was peripheral blood mononuclear cells. The receptors derive from a man aged 35-49 years in good health. Some clones in this sample may be carry-over from other donors' samples.

This clone showed up just once. The CDR3 sequence: CASSHGTEYEQYF. The CDR3 nucleotides read TGCGCCAGCAGCCACGGGACGGAATACGAGCAGTACTTC. V usage is TRBV4-1 and J usage is TRBJ2-7; D tentatively reads TRBD1 or TRBD2 (5 bases each). The CDR3 is 13 amino acids. Trimming took 3 bases from V and 4 from J, leaving 10 bases between them. Germline V gives CDR1 MGHRA, CDR2 YSYEKL.

This rearrangement joins TRBV15 to TRBJ2-7; the D gene is possibly TRBD2 (7 bases). CDR3 size: 16 residues. Trimming shortened V by 1 base and J by 0 bases, and 13 bases separated the two germline ends. CDR1 and CDR2 from the germline V gene are LNHNV and YYDKDF (reference sequence). CDR3 DNA sequence: TGTGCCACCAGCAGAGTGGGGGGGCCGAGCTCCTACGAGCAGTACTTC. This translates into CATSRVGGPSSYEQYF.

The chain recombines TRBV5-8 with TRBJ2-3; 13 nucleotides match TRBD2. This CDR3 has 17 residues. After removal of 5 bases from V and 1 base from J, the junction contained 7 bases not matched to a gene. CDR1 and CDR2 from the germline V gene are SGHTS and YDEGEE. CDR3 sequence: CASRPRLAGGGTDTQYF. In DNA form, the CDR3 reads TGTGCCAGCAGGCCGAGACTAGCGGGAGGCGGCACAGATACGCAGTATTTT.

V and J are TRBV27 and TRBJ1-4; TRBD1 matches at 8 bases. Per germline, CDR1 MNHEY and CDR2 SMNVEV (reference sequence). V lost 6 bases and J lost 0; bases outside the gene matches: 9. The CDR3 has 17 residues. The CDR3 DNA sequence: TGTGCCAGCAGATCTTCCGGACAGGGTGCAACTAATGAAAAACTGTTTTTT. This translates into CASRSSGQGATNEKLFF.

The chain links TRBV4-1 to TRBJ1-1; D ambiguous. The CDR3 loop spans 14 amino acids. The V gene lost 1 base and the J gene lost 0 bases, with 6 bases spanning the gap. Looked up from germline, CDR1 is MGHRA and CDR2 is YSYEKL. The CDR3 coding sequence is TGCGCCAGCAGCCAAGGGTTGGTGAACACTGAAGCTTTCTTT. Translated, it gives CASSQGLVNTEAFF.

This chain joins TRBV30 and TRBJ1-5, with a weak D call TRBD1 (6 bases). Germline V lookup: CDR1 GTSNPN, CDR2 SVGIG (reference sequence). The CDR3 consists of 13 residues. With 0 bases removed from V and 7 bases from J, the gap between germline ends came to 10 bases. CDR3 region: CAWSVQGMQPQHF. DNA for the CDR3: TGTGCCTGGAGTGTACAGGGAATGCAGCCCCAGCATTTT.

This chain links TRBV4-1 with TRBJ2-1, with no clear D. The germline V gene encodes CDR1 MGHRA and CDR2 YSYEKL. V lost 4 bases and J lost 8, with 9 bases in between. The CDR3 extends over 12 amino acids. This CDR3 reads CASSPNSDEQFF. Here the CDR3 DNA reads TGCGCCAGCAGCCCAAACAGCGATGAGCAGTTCTTC.

The J gene is TRBJ2-7, the V gene TRBV9; D assignment may be TRBD1 or TRBD2 (5 bases each). The CDR3 covers 14 residues. The ends were cut back, 0 bases at V and 5 bases at J, with 12 bases in the middle. Germline V gives CDR1 SGDLS, CDR2 YYNGEE. The CDR3 region has the DNA TGTGCCAGCAGCGTAGCGTGGGACGCCAACGAGCAGTACTTC. This gives the protein CASSVAWDANEQYF.

This chain connects TRBV7-2 to TRBJ1-1, with D perhaps matching TRBD1 (6 bases). Germline assignment: CDR1 SGHTA and CDR2 FQGNSA. V lost 0 bases and J 5 bases, leaving 13 bases between the germline ends. CDR3 length equals 15 residues. CDR3 region: CASSLAPQGGTEAFF. In DNA form, the CDR3 reads TGTGCCAGCAGCTTAGCACCACAGGGTGGGACTGAAGCTTTCTTT.

The chain joins TRBV11-3 to TRBJ2-1; TRBD2 matches 12 bases. Losses at the gene ends were 5 bases for V and 10 bases for J; bases not matched to a gene: 6. Germline lookup yields CDR1 SGHNT and CDR2 YENEEA. This CDR3 is built from 14 residues. The CDR3 loop is CASSPTSGSLEQFF. CDR3 bases: TGTGCCAGCAGCCCGACTAGCGGGAGTCTCGAGCAGTTCTTC.

CDR3 DNA sequence: TGTGCCAGCAGCGAAACCGGGACAGCCGACTATGGCTACACCTTC. The encoded protein is CASSETGTADYGYTF. The chain links TRBV7-6 to TRBJ1-2; 7 nucleotides match TRBD1. Germline V CDR1 and CDR2: SGHVS, FNYEAQ. V lost 5 bases to trimming and J lost 3 bases; unmatched junction nucleotides: 9. This CDR3 has 15 residues.

V is TRBV9 and J is TRBJ2-3, with no clear D. CDR3 length equals 13 residues. The V end lost 0 bases, the J end lost 6 bases, and 8 bases lay between the germline ends. Per germline, CDR1 SGDLS and CDR2 YYNGEE. The CDR3 is CASSVVPADTQYF. CDR3 bases: TGTGCCAGCAGCGTAGTACCGGCGGATACGCAGTATTTT.

This chain uses TRBV5-1 with TRBJ2-5; D is ambiguous. Trimming stripped 5 bases from V and 5 bases from J, with 13 bases between. Germline CDR1 SGHRS, CDR2 YFSETQ. The CDR3 covers 13 residues. The CDR3 here is CASSEIIGETQYF. CDR3 coding DNA: TGCGCCAGCAGTGAGATCATCGGGGAGACCCAGTACTTC.

V is TRBV30 and J is TRBJ1-2; 7 bases match TRBD1. V lost 5 bases, J lost 4 bases, and 19 bases stayed unmatched. Germline V gives CDR1 GTSNPN, CDR2 SVGIG (reference sequence). The CDR3 totals 17 residues. CDR3 nucleotide sequence: TGTGCCTGGGAGGGACTAAAAATCTCACAGGGGACCTATGGCTACACCTTC. Translation gives CAWEGLKISQGTYGYTF. The whole variable domain, remainder taken from reference TRBV30 and TRBJ1-2, is SQTIHQWPATLVQPVGSPLSLECTVEGTSNPNLYWYRQAAGRGLQLLFYSVGIGQISSEVPQNLSASRPQDRQFILSSKKLLLSDSGFYLCAWEGLKISQGTYGYTFGSGTRLTVV.

V is TRBV2 and J is TRBJ2-4; possibly TRBD1 or TRBD2 for D (6 bases each). Germline lookup yields CDR1 SNHLY and CDR2 FYNNEI. With 5 bases removed from V and 8 bases from J, the gap between germline ends came to 16 bases. The CDR3 contains 14 residues. The CDR3 nucleotides read TGTGCCAGCAGTCCGACAGGCCCGGGGGACATTCAGTACTTC. The encoded protein is CASSPTGPGDIQYF.

As for this clone: The DNA is left out, because the CDR3 cannot be placed on it with certainty; the CDR3 is given as TCRdb lists it. The chain carries TRBV7-2 and TRBJ1-1. The CDR3 is 14 residues long, ends included. Germline V CDR1 and CDR2: SGHTA, FQGNSA. The chain's CDR3 is CASSFGPGNTEAFF.

The chain uses TRBV7-8 and TRBJ1-5, with a weak D call TRBD1 (5 bases). The ends were cut back, 5 bases at V and 4 bases at J, with 18 bases in the middle. Germline CDR1 SGHVS, CDR2 FQNEAQ. The CDR3 is 16 amino acids. The CDR3, as DNA: TGTGCCAGCAGCGGCAGCGGGAGGGGAGGAAATCAGCCCCAGCATTTT. Amino acids: CASSGSGRGGNQPQHF. The entire variable domain, with the rest obtained from reference TRBV7-8 and TRBJ1-5, is as follows: GAGVSQSPRYKVAKRGQDVALRCDPISGHVSLFWYQQALGQGPEFLTYFQNEAQLDKSGLPSDRFFAERPEGSVSTLKIQRTQQEDSAVYLCASSGSGRGGNQPQHFGDGTRLSIL.

V and J are TRBV28 and TRBJ2-2, with 13 positions matching TRBD2. The CDR3 runs to 16 residues. From germline, CDR1 is MDHEN and CDR2 SYDVKM. Trimming removed 3 bases from V and 10 bases from J; junction bases left unmatched: 8. CDR3 sequence (DNA): TGTGCCAGCAGTTTTTCCCGGACTAGCGGGAGTGAGGAGCTGTTTTTT. Its translation: CASSFSRTSGSEELFF.